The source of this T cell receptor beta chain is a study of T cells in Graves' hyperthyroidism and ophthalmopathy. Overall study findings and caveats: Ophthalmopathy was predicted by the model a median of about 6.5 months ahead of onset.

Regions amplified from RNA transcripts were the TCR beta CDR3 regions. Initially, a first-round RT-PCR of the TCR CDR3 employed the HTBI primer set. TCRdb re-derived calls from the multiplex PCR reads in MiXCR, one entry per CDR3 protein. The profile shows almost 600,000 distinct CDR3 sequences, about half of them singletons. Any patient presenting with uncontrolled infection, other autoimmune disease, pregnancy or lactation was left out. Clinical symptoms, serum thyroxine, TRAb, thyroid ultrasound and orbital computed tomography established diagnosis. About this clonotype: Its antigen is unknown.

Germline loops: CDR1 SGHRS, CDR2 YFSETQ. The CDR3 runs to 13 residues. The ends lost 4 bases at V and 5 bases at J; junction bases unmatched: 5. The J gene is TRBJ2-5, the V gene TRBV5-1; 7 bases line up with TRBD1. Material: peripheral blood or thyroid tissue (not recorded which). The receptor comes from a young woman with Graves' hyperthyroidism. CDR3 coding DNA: TGCGCCAGCAGCCTGGGACAGAACGAGACCCAGTACTTC. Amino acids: CASSLGQNETQYF.